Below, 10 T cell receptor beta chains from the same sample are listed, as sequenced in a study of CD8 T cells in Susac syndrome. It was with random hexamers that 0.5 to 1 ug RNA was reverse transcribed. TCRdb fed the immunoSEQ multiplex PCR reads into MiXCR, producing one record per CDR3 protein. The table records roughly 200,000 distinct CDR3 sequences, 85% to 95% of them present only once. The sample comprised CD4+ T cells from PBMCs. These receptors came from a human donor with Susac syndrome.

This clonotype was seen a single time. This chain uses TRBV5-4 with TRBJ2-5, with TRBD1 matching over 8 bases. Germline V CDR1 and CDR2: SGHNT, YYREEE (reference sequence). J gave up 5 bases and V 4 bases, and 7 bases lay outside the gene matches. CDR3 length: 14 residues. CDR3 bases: TGTGCCAGCAGCGAGGGACAGGTTCTGGAGACCCAGTACTTC. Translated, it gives CASSEGQVLETQYF.

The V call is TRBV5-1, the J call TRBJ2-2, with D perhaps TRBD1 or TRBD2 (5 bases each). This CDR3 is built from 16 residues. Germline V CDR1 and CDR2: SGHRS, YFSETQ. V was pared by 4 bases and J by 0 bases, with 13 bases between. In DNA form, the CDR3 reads TGCGCCAGCAGCGCCTCCGGGACGACGAACACCGGGGAGCTGTTTTTT. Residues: CASSASGTTNTGELFF.

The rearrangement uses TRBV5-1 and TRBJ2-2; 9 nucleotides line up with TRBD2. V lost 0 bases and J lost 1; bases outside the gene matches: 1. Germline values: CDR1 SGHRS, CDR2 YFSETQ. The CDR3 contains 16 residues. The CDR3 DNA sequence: TGCGCCAGCAGCTTGGTTAGCGGGGGGAACACCGGGGAGCTGTTTTTT. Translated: CASSLVSGGNTGELFF.

The CDR3 region has the DNA TGCGCCAGCAGCCAAGATCTGTCCACCGGGGAGCTGTTTTTT. Translating it yields CASSQDLSTGELFF. The chain recombines TRBV4-3 with TRBJ2-2; D is undetermined. This CDR3 has 14 amino acids. Germline CDR1 and CDR2: LGHNA and YSLEER. V was trimmed by 0 bases and J by 4 bases, leaving 6 bases between them.

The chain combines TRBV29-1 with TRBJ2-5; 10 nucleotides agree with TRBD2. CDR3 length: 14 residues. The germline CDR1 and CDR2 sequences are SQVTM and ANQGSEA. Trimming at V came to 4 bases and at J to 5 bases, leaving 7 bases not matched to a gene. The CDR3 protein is CSVGLAGAGETQYF. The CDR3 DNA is TGCAGCGTTGGCCTAGCGGGGGCCGGGGAGACCCAGTACTTC.

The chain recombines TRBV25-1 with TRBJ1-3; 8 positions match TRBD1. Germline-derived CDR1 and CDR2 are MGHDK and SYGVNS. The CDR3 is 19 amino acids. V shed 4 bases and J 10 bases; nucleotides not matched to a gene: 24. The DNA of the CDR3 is TGTGCCAGCAGTGGAAACTCGTATACCGGGACAGGCGCTCCCACAACCATATATTTT. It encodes CASSGNSYTGTGAPTTIYF.

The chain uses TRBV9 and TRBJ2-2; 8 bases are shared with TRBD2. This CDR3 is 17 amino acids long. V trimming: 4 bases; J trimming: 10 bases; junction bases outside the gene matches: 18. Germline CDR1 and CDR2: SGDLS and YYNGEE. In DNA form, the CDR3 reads TGTGCCAGCAGCCGGCAGGGCGGGGGGCTGAACACCCTGGAGCTGTTTTTT. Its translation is CASSRQGGGLNTLELFF.

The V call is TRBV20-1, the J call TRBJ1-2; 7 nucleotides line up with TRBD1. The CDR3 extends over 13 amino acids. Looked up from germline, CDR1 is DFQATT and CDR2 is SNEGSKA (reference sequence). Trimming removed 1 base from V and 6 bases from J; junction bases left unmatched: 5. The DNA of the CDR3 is TGCAGTGCTAGAGTACGGGACAGCCATGGCTACACCTTC. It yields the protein CSARVRDSHGYTF.

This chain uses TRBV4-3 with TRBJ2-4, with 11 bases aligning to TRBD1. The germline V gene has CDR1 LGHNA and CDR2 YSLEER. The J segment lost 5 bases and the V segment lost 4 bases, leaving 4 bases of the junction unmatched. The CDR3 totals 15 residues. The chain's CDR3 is CASSPVGQGENIQYF. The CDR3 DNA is TGCGCCAGCAGCCCAGTGGGACAGGGGGAAAACATTCAGTACTTC.

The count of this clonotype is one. In nucleotides, the CDR3 is TGTGCCAGCCGGCAGAACGGGAACTATGGCTACACCTTC. Amino acid sequence: CASRQNGNYGYTF. The chain employs TRBV6-5 and TRBJ1-2; D gene unclear. V was shortened by 8 bases and J by 2 bases, with 12 bases between the two germline ends. Germline V CDR1 and CDR2: MNHEY, SVGAGI. The CDR3 is 13 residues long.